This T cell receptor (beta chain) was sequenced for a study of blood T cell repertoires in COVID-19. About the research overall: Both acute and convalescent COVID-19 samples were obtained from the United States, Italy and Spain.

The Seattle patients, enrolled during active infection, were followed longitudinally. Source study methods: Estimates of nucleated cell counts were drawn from the amplification of reference gene primers. The protocol was immunoSEQ multiplex PCR, while the TCRdb copy is restricted to in-frame clones and leaves out a portion. The V and J calls and clone size are taken from that table; D and trimming were inferred from the DNA. Of around 190,000 clones in the sample, about 88% were seen once. V was clipped by 1 base and J by 0 bases, with 7 bases between them. Germline V CDR1 and CDR2: SGHTA, FQGTGA. This CDR3 has 16 amino acids.

The V gene is TRBV7-3, the J gene TRBJ2-6; unclear D gene. The sequence came from a man in his fifties or sixties with COVID-19, enrolled during active disease. The specimen was peripheral blood. The CDR3 nucleotides are TGTGCCAGCAGCTTAATGCATAGCTCTGGGGCCAACGTCCTGACTTTC. Amino acid sequence: CASSLMHSSGANVLTF.